The rows below give T cell receptor beta chains drawn from one sample of a study of cytomegalovirus exposure and HLA in healthy donors. Libraries were prepared by immunoSEQ multiplex PCR; TCRdb keeps only in-frame clonotypes and omits some of them. The sample gives around 97,000 clones, around 9.6% of which show up once; around 4.9% is in the top ten. The source material was PBMCs. Receptors originate from a man aged 50-60 years in good health and CMV-seropositive. Each CDR3 is given with its conserved first and last residue. D genes are given only for firm matches. Size is stated for part of the rows, as once, few or many counts, or as a class when the clone is expanded.

abundance | d_gene | j_gene | v_gene | CDR3nt | CDR3aa
few | NA | TRBJ1-4 | TRBV5-6 | TGTGCCAGCAGCTTTTCAAGGAACAGACTGTTTTTT | CASSFSRNRLFF
few | TRBD2 | TRBJ2-2 | TRBV5-1 | TGCGCCAGCAGCCTACTGTTGAGCGGGAGGGGGACCGGGGAGCTGTTTTTT | CASSLLLSGRGTGELFF
NA | NA | TRBJ1-1 | TRBV4-3 | TGCGCCAGCAGCCAAGAGCCGGGTGCGGAAGCTTTCTTT | CASSQEPGAEAFF
few | NA | TRBJ2-1 | TRBV6-6 | TGTGCCAGCAGTTACTCAAGGGGGGGAGATGAGCAGTTCTTC | CASSYSRGGDEQFF
NA | NA | TRBJ2-5 | TRBV5-5 | TGTGCCAGCAGCTTCAGGGCAGGTGTACAAGAGACCCAGTACTTC | CASSFRAGVQETQYF
NA | NA | TRBJ2-3 | TRBV9 | TGTGCCAGCAGCGTAGTGGCTAGCCCCACAGATACGCAGTATTTT | CASSVVASPTDTQYF
NA | TRBD1 | TRBJ1-4 | TRBV7-9 | TGTGCCAGCAGCTCACAGGGGGCTTCGACTAATGAAAAACTGTTTTTT | CASSSQGASTNEKLFF
many | NA | TRBJ2-1 | TRBV4-1 | TGCGCCAGCAGCCGTACGGGGGTGGTAGCGGCTTCCTACAATGAGCAGTTCTTC | CASSRTGVVAASYNEQFF
NA | TRBD1 | TRBJ2-6 | TRBV9 | TGTGCCAGCAGCGTAGGGCGGGACAGGGCAACCAGCTCTGGGGCCAACGTCCTGACTTTC | CASSVGRDRATSSGANVLTF
few | NA | TRBJ2-7 | TRBV6-5 | TGTGCCAGCAGTTACTCGCCGGGGACCTACGAGCAGTACTTC | CASSYSPGTYEQYF
NA | NA | TRBJ2-1 | TRBV7-6 | TGTGCCAGCAGCCCCCGGACTACCTACAATGAGCAGTTCTTC | CASSPRTTYNEQFF
NA | NA | TRBJ2-1 | TRBV5-1 | TGCGCCAGCAGTCTCAGGGCCGGGAATGAGCAGTTCTTC | CASSLRAGNEQFF
NA | TRBD2 | TRBJ2-7 | TRBV27 | TGTGCCAGCAGGCTGGGCCTAGCGGGAGGTACCTACGAGCAGTACTTC | CASRLGLAGGTYEQYF
few | NA | TRBJ2-2 | TRBV2 | TGTGCCAGCATGAACCCGGGTAACACCGGGGAGCTGTTTTTT | CASMNPGNTGELFF
NA | NA | TRBJ2-7 | TRBV29-1 | TGCAGCGTCGAGGGGGACGGCACCTACGAGCAGTACTTC | CSVEGDGTYEQYF
few | NA | TRBJ1-1 | TRBV7-8 | TGTGCCAGCAGCTCCCTCGGCAGGCTGAACACTGAAGCTTTCTTT | CASSSLGRLNTEAFF
NA | NA | TRBJ1-1 | TRBV28 | TGTGCCAGCAGTTTAACTCTGAGTGCTGAAGCTTTCTTT | CASSLTLSAEAFF
NA | NA | TRBJ1-1 | TRBV28 | TGTGCCAGCAGTTTATCAGAGGTGCTCACTGAAGCTTTCTTT | CASSLSEVLTEAFF
NA | NA | TRBJ2-7 | TRBV2 | TGTGCCAGCAGTTGGGACAAAGGGTACTACGAGCAGTACTTC | CASSWDKGYYEQYF
medium-sized | TRBD1 | TRBJ2-7 | TRBV7-9 | TGTGCCAGCAGCAGCGAGACAGGGGTGATTGACGAGCAGTACTTC | CASSSETGVIDEQYF
NA | TRBD1 | TRBJ2-2 | TRBV7-6 | TGTGCCAGCAGCCCCGGGGGACAGGGGTCCGGGGAGCTGTTTTTT | CASSPGGQGSGELFF
NA | NA | TRBJ1-1 | TRBV5-4 | TGTGCCAGCAGCCCCGGAGGGGCTGGGGGGGCTTTCTTT | CASSPGGAGGAFF
few | NA | TRBJ2-3 | TRBV9 | TGTGCCAGCAGCATGGGAGAGACGACGCAGTATTTT | CASSMGETTQYF
NA | NA | TRBJ1-3 | TRBV5-6 | TGTGCCACCAGGGGAGTGAGTTCTGGAAACACCATATATTTT | CATRGVSSGNTIYF
few | NA | TRBJ1-5 | TRBV7-8 | TGTGCCAGCAGCTTAGCGGTTGGCGGCCAGCCCCAGCATTTT | CASSLAVGGQPQHF
NA | NA | TRBJ2-7 | TRBV28 | TGTGCCAGCAGTCGCTTTAGGAGCTCCTACGAGCAGTACTTC | CASSRFRSSYEQYF
NA | NA | TRBJ1-1 | TRBV10-2 | TGCGCCAGCAGTGAGACAGGGAACACTGAAGCTTTCTTT | CASSETGNTEAFF
few | NA | TRBJ2-1 | TRBV4-1 | TGCGCCAGCAGACACGGGGTTCTCTCCTACAATGAGCAGTTCTTC | CASRHGVLSYNEQFF
few | TRBD1 | TRBJ2-5 | TRBV12-5 | TGTGCTAGTGGTTTCAGACTCGGGACAGCAGAGACCCAGTACTTC | CASGFRLGTAETQYF
few | NA | TRBJ1-5 | TRBV9 | TGTGCCAGCAGCCCTGGGAGGGGAGATCAGCCCCAGCATTTT | CASSPGRGDQPQHF
NA | NA | TRBJ1-1 | TRBV4-1 | TGCGCCAGCAGCCAACAGGGGAGCACTGAAGCTTTCTTT | CASSQQGSTEAFF
few | TRBD2 | TRBJ2-1 | TRBV5-4 | TGTGCCAGCAGCTTGAAACGGACTAGCTACAATGAGCAGTTCTTC | CASSLKRTSYNEQFF
few | NA | TRBJ1-2 | TRBV30 | TGTGCCTGGAGTCCTGTGGGGGCATTGCACTATGGCTACACCTTC | CAWSPVGALHYGYTF
NA | TRBD1 | TRBJ1-1 | TRBV28 | TGTGCCAGCAGTTCCGGGACAGGGGCGGGAAAGGGCACTGAAGCTTTCTTT | CASSSGTGAGKGTEAFF
NA | TRBD2 | TRBJ2-3 | TRBV28 | TGTGCCAGCAGTCTTCCGGGACTAGGGACAGATACGCAGTATTTT | CASSLPGLGTDTQYF
NA | NA | TRBJ2-2 | TRBV4-3 | TGCGCCAGCAGCCAAGAAATATCCGGCACCGGGGAGCTGTTTTTT | CASSQEISGTGELFF
NA | NA | TRBJ1-3 | TRBV28 | TGTGCCAGCAGAACGGACAGCGCCTCTGGAAACACCATATATTTT | CASRTDSASGNTIYF
NA | NA | TRBJ2-7 | TRBV4-3 | TGCGCCGGAGAGGATATCTCGGGCGAGCAGTACTTC | CAGEDISGEQYF
few | NA | TRBJ2-1 | TRBV18 | TGTGCCAGCTCACCACTATTAGCGGATGAGCAGTTCTTC | CASSPLLADEQFF
NA | TRBD2 | TRBJ2-2 | TRBV9 | TGTGCCAGCAGCGCGGCCGCGGGAGGGCCAACCGGGGAGCTGTTTTTT | CASSAAAGGPTGELFF
NA | NA | TRBJ2-5 | TRBV4-3 | TGCGCCAGCAGCCAAGAAGGGGCCACGCCTGGTTTATCAGAGACCCAGTACTTC | CASSQEGATPGLSETQYF